This record concerns one TCR beta chain sequence. Its cognate antigen is unknown. These data belong to a study of T cells in Graves' hyperthyroidism and ophthalmopathy. Study-wide findings and caveats: A model built on 13 V-J features separated ophthalmopathy from stable hyperthyroidism.

RNA transcripts provided the source from which TCR beta CDR3 regions were amplified. The HTBI set primed first-round TCR CDR3 RT-PCR. TCRdb reprocessed the multiplex PCR reads via MiXCR and lists one record per CDR3 protein. The table lists hundreds of thousands of distinct CDR3 sequences, about 15% of them singletons. Diagnostic decisions used clinical symptoms, serum thyroxine and TRAb, thyroid ultrasound and orbital computed tomography. Trimming removed 0 bases at V and 7 bases at J, with 6 bases between. The CDR3 extends over 12 amino acids. Looked up from germline, CDR1 is MNHEY and CDR2 is SVGEGT.

The sequenced sample was blood. The chain joins TRBV6-2 or TRBV6-3 to TRBJ1-2; D is possibly TRBD1 (5 bases). This TCR was recovered from a woman aged 18-29 years with Graves' hyperthyroidism. CDR3 amino acids: CASSYSGAGYTF. CDR3 sequence (DNA): TGTGCCAGCAGTTACTCAGGGGCTGGCTACACCTTC.